The 3 T cell receptor beta chains presented below share a single source sample, sequenced in a study of identical twins. From the 5' RACE reads, TCRdb called clonotypes with MiXCR, one entry per CDR3 protein. The sample records about 490,000 distinct CDR3 sequences, approximately 16% being singletons. The same data also went into a second study, on yellow fever vaccine responses in identical twins.

Sequencing input: CD4+ T cells sorted from blood. The receptors here all came from a woman younger than 35 in good health.

V and J are TRBV12-3 or TRBV12-4 and TRBJ2-5; TRBD1 matches 7 bases. The CDR3 totals 15 residues. Losses at the gene ends were 6 bases for V and 2 bases for J; bases not matched to a gene: 9. This CDR3 reads CASSSRDSRQETQYF. The CDR3 DNA follows: TGTGCCAGCAGCAGCCGGGACAGCCGGCAAGAGACCCAGTACTTC.

There are a few counts of this clonotype. The chain links TRBV11-1 to TRBJ2-2; 10 positions agree with TRBD1. Germline-derived CDR1 and CDR2 are SGHAT and FQDESV (reference sequence). After removal of 5 bases from V and 3 bases from J, the junction contained 9 bases not matched to a gene. The CDR3 runs 17 residues. The CDR3 region is CASSRRIGQGDTGELFF. The CDR3 DNA follows: TGTGCCAGCAGCCGACGAATCGGACAGGGGGACACCGGGGAGCTGTTTTTT. Supplemented by reference TRBV11-1 and TRBJ2-2, the full variable domain reads EAEVAQSPRYKITEKSQAVAFWCDPISGHATLYWYRQILGQGPELLVQFQDESVVDDSQLPKDRFSAERLKGVDSTLKIQPAELGDSAMYLCASSRRIGQGDTGELFFGEGSRLTVL.

The V and J genes are TRBV5-1 and TRBJ2-7, with D possibly being TRBD1 or TRBD2 (5 bases each). The V and J ends lost 0 bases and 12 bases respectively, with 22 bases between them. Germline CDR1 SGHRS, CDR2 YFSETQ. The CDR3 runs to 15 residues. The CDR3 sequence is CASSLESMGDLPTYF. CDR3 coding DNA: TGCGCCAGCAGCTTGGAATCAATGGGGGACCTTCCGACGTACTTC.